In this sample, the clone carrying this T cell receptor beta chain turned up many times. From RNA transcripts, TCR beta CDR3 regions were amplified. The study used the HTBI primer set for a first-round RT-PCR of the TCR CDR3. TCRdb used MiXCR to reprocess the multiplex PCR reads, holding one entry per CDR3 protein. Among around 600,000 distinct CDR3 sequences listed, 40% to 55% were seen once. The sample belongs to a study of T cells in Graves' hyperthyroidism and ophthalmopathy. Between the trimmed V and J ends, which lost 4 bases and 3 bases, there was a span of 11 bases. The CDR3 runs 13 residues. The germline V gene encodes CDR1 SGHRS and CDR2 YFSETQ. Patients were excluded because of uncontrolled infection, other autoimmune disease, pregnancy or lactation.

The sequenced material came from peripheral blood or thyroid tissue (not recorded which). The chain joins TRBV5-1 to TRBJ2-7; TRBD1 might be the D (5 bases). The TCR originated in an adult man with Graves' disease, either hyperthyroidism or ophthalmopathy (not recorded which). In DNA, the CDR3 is TGCGCCAGCAGCGTGACAGTGGACTACGAGCAGTACTTC. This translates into CASSVTVDYEQYF.